Below are 4 T cell receptor beta chains sequenced from a single sample in a study of spatial heterogeneity in lung cancer. Using its own MiXCR run on the 5' RACE reads, TCRdb lists one record per CDR3 protein. This sample has 40,000 to 45,000 distinct CDR3 sequences, with approximately 6.5% found just once. Time point of the sample: sample taken at primary tumor resection. Tumor, nontumor lung or frozen PBMC supplied whole RNA, sequenced without sorting. Source: PBMCs, taken at surgery. The source of these receptors is a female donor with early-stage non-small cell lung cancer.

This clonotype was counted many times. The chain has TRBV6-2 or TRBV6-3 and TRBJ2-4; D is unclear. Germline CDR1 reads MNHEY; CDR2 reads SVGEGT. V was trimmed by 2 bases and J by 10 bases, leaving 9 bases between them. The CDR3 runs to 12 residues. The CDR3 DNA sequence: TGTGCCAGCAGTTACCCCGACGTAATTCAGTACTTC. Translating it yields CASSYPDVIQYF.

This clonotype was detected only a few times. This rearrangement joins TRBV3-1 to TRBJ2-3; TRBD1 might be the D (5 bases). Between the trimmed V and J ends, which lost 4 bases and 2 bases, there was a span of 13 bases. The CDR3 contains 15 residues. CDR1 and CDR2 from the germline V gene are LGHDT and YNNKEL (reference sequence). The DNA of the CDR3 is TGTGCCAGCAGCCCCCCGGCACAGGACACAGATACGCAGTATTTT. It specifies CASSPPAQDTDTQYF.

In its sample, this clonotype was seen many times. The chain recombines TRBV4-2 with TRBJ1-6; 10 bases align to TRBD1. The V and J ends lost 4 bases and 8 bases, in that order; junction bases with no gene match: 8. The CDR3 loop spans 16 amino acids. From germline, CDR1 is LGHNA and CDR2 YNFKEQ. DNA for the CDR3: TGTGCCAGCAGCCTGGGTGGCGGGACAGGGGATTCACCCCTCCACTTT. Residues: CASSLGGGTGDSPLHF.

This clonotype has a count of ten or more. The chain has TRBV20-1 and TRBJ2-5, with 8 bases fitting TRBD2. V lost 5 bases to trimming and J lost 1 base; unmatched junction nucleotides: 3. The CDR3 sequence is 13 residues long. Germline CDR1 is DFQATT and CDR2 is SNEGSKA (reference sequence). CDR3 sequence reads: CSADRGGQETQYF. The DNA for the CDR3 is TGCAGTGCTGATCGGGGGGGCCAAGAGACCCAGTACTTC.